Below, 3 T cell receptor beta chains from the same sample are listed, as sequenced in a study of OX40 agonist ivuxolimab in advanced cancers. The method was immunoSEQ multiplex PCR; TCRdb's version includes in-frame clones alone and lacks a portion of them. This sample has some 65,000 clones, with about nine tenths found just once. Sequences were derived from CD4+ or CD8+ T cells sorted from blood, sampled in a trial of the OX40 agonist ivuxolimab. These receptor sequences come from an adult with an advanced solid tumor such as melanoma, head and neck, liver or kidney cancer.

Of note for this clone: The sample holds other DNA sequences that translate to the same CDR3. The CDR3 spells CASTKTGSTDTQYF. The DNA of the CDR3 is TGTGCCAGTACCAAGACAGGAAGCACAGATACGCAGTATTTT. The chain carries TRBV19 and TRBJ2-3, with D perhaps TRBD1 (6 bases). Trimming stripped 7 bases from V and 0 bases from J, with 11 bases between. Germline V gives CDR1 LNHDA, CDR2 SQIVND (reference sequence). The CDR3 covers 14 residues.

By share of the sample, this clone is medium-sized. The rearrangement links TRBV28 to TRBJ2-7; no definite D call. In germline, CDR1 is MDHEN, CDR2 SYDVKM. This CDR3 spans 12 amino acids. V lost 5 bases to trimming and J lost 0 bases, with 5 bases between them. In DNA form, the CDR3 reads TGTGCCAGCAGTCCGGACTCCTACGAGCAGTACTTC. Encoded protein: CASSPDSYEQYF.

The V call is TRBV11-3, the J call TRBJ1-2; D might be TRBD1 (5 bases). The germline V gene has CDR1 SGHNT and CDR2 YENEEA. The CDR3 is 13 amino acids. V was trimmed by 2 bases and J by 7 bases, leaving 11 bases between them. The CDR3 nucleotides read TGTGCCAGCAGCTTACAGGGAAGTGCTGGCTACACCTTC. It is translated as CASSLQGSAGYTF.